This record concerns one T cell receptor beta chain sequence. This sample is part of a study of cytomegalovirus exposure and HLA in healthy donors. Researchers ran the PCR with 60 Vbeta and 13 Jbeta primers. The protocol was immunoSEQ multiplex PCR, while the TCRdb copy is restricted to in-frame clones and leaves out a portion. Found here are about 150,000 clones, roughly 85% of them singletons; the top ten hold approximately 2.5%. The receptor was isolated from a young woman in good health and CMV-seronegative. Sequencing was carried out using PBMCs.

This chain's CDR3 is CAISEIGGQGTQYF. CDR3 coding DNA: TGTGCCATCAGTGAAATCGGGGGGCAGGGGACCCAGTACTTC. The chain employs TRBV10-3 and TRBJ2-5; possible D gene TRBD2, 7 bases. The germline gives CDR1 ENHRY, CDR2 SYGVKD. The CDR3 spans 14 residues. Trimming took 3 bases from V and 7 from J, leaving 15 bases between them.